Following are 25 T cell receptor beta chains from one sample sequenced in a study of regulatory T cells in long-lasting Graves disease (dated by TCRdb to the early 2020s). Sample time point, as interpreted from the label and publication: newly diagnosed GD, antithyroid drugs for less than 3 months. For both TCR sequencing and RNA sequencing, RNA was extracted from PBMCs in TRIzol. Library preparation employed multiplex PCR. The instrument given in TCRdb is Illumina HiSeq 4000. iRepertoire HTBI primers and Arm-PCR amplification of CDR3 regions were used to construct TCR beta libraries. The raw public reads went through TCRdb reprocessing: fastp at Q25, MiXCR clone calling, in-frame beta chains kept. Entries that share a CDR3 protein sequence are merged under the most common genes and DNA. The sample records about 530,000 distinct CDR3 sequences, about 16% of which are singletons. The ten largest make up roughly 25% of the sample.

This sample was shared with a second study, whose subject was T cells in Graves' hyperthyroidism and ophthalmopathy.

This specimen was peripheral blood mononuclear cells (PBMCs), taken at new diagnosis, from a patient treated with antithyroid drugs. The receptor set was obtained from a middle-aged woman with Graves disease. Donor details come from another sample of the same person, matched by shared clones.

This clonotype was counted ten times or more. The chain has TRBV10-3 and TRBJ2-7; 7 positions match TRBD1. Germline V lookup: CDR1 ENHRY, CDR2 SYGVKD. The V segment lost 10 bases and the J segment 6 bases; nucleotides outside the gene matches: 9. The CDR3 length is 12 residues. In nucleotides, the CDR3 is TGTGCCACTCAACAGGGGTCCGGCGAGCAGTACTTC. It is translated as CATQQGSGEQYF.

There are a few counts of this clonotype. J is TRBJ1-4 and V is TRBV20-1, with TRBD1 as a possible D gene (6 bases). The germline CDR1 and CDR2 sequences are DFQATT and SNEGSKA (reference sequence). V lost 3 bases and J lost 7, with 24 bases in between. The CDR3 is 17 amino acids. The CDR3 sequence: CSARPSDRLGDGEKLFF. The CDR3 coding sequence is TGCAGTGCTAGGCCATCCGACAGGCTCGGAGACGGTGAAAAACTGTTTTTT.

CDR3 bases: TGTGCCAGCAACAACAATGAGCAGTTCTTC. It is translated as CASNNNEQFF. V is TRBV7-9 and J is TRBJ2-1; no definite D call. Germline V CDR1 and CDR2: SEHNR, FQNEAQ (reference sequence). This CDR3 contains 10 residues. V was shortened by 7 bases and J by 5 bases, with 3 bases between the two germline ends.

The chain has TRBV7-9 and TRBJ2-1; the match to TRBD1 covers 12 bases. The V gene end was trimmed by 5 bases and the J gene end by 10 bases; junction bases not matched to a gene: 9. Germline-derived CDR1 and CDR2 are SEHNR and FQNEAQ (reference sequence). The CDR3 spans 15 residues. The CDR3, as DNA: TGTGCCAGCAGCCAGCACCGGGACAGGGGGCAAGAGCAGTTCTTC. Translating it yields CASSQHRDRGQEQFF.

This clonotype was counted ten times or more. The rearrangement uses TRBV28 and TRBJ2-5, with D perhaps TRBD1 or TRBD2 (6 bases each). From germline, CDR1 is MDHEN and CDR2 SYDVKM. The CDR3 consists of 16 residues. The germline V and J ends were trimmed by 2 bases and 2 bases, with 15 bases remaining between them. The CDR3, as DNA: TGTGCCAGCAGTTTAAGAGTGGGGGGCGGTCAAGAGACCCAGTACTTC. Protein product: CASSLRVGGGQETQYF.

The sample holds many counts of this clonotype. The chain couples TRBV20-1 to TRBJ2-5; TRBD2 agrees at 10 bases. Trimming removed 3 bases from V and 1 base from J; junction bases left unmatched: 5. This CDR3 has 15 residues. Germline assignment: CDR1 DFQATT and CDR2 SNEGSKA (reference sequence). CDR3 DNA sequence: TGCAGTGCTAGGAGTGGGACTAGCGTCCAAGAGACCCAGTACTTC. It encodes CSARSGTSVQETQYF.

This clonotype has more than one count but fewer than ten. The rearrangement joins TRBV18 to TRBJ2-5; D might be TRBD1 (5 bases). CDR3 length: 15 amino acids. Trimming removed 0 bases from V and 4 bases from J, with 12 bases in between. Germline V gives CDR1 KGHSH, CDR2 LQKENI. The CDR3, as DNA: TGTGCCAGCTCACCACCGTTGGGGCTCGGAGAGACCCAGTACTTC. Encoded protein: CASSPPLGLGETQYF.

This clonotype occurred a few times. The chain uses TRBV20-1 and TRBJ1-1; 7 nucleotides align to TRBD1. CDR1 and CDR2 from the germline V gene are DFQATT and SNEGSKA (reference sequence). V dropped 4 bases and J dropped 0; count of bases not matched to a gene: 14. The CDR3 is 17 amino acids. The CDR3 here is CSANLWTGDRLNTEAFF. The CDR3 DNA reads as TGCAGTGCTAACCTCTGGACTGGGGACAGATTGAACACTGAAGCTTTCTTT.

V usage is TRBV7-9 and J usage is TRBJ2-1; 7 bases align to TRBD1. With V trimmed by 1 base and J by 13 bases, 13 bases remained unmatched. CDR3 length: 15 residues. The germline gives CDR1 SEHNR, CDR2 FQNEAQ (reference sequence). CDR3 nucleotides: TGTGCCAGCAGCTTAGAACGTCGGGACAGCCGGACCCAGTTCTTC. This gives the protein CASSLERRDSRTQFF.

This clonotype showed up many times. The chain recombines TRBV7-3 with TRBJ2-1; D is unresolved. This CDR3 has 16 residues. Germline-derived CDR1 and CDR2 are SGHTA and FQGTGA. V lost 0 bases and J 4 bases, leaving 13 bases between the germline ends. The CDR3 sequence: CASSLTSQLGYNEQFF. As DNA, the CDR3 is TGTGCCAGCAGCTTAACGTCCCAGCTGGGGTACAATGAGCAGTTCTTC. Using reference TRBV7-3 and TRBJ2-1 for the parts outside the CDR3, the full variable domain is GAGVSQTPSNKVTEKGKYVELRCDPISGHTALYWYRQSLGQGPEFLIYFQGTGAADDSGLPNDRFFAVRPEGSVSTLKIQRTERGDSAVYLCASSLTSQLGYNEQFFGPGTRLTVL.

About this clonotype: Just one base apart from a much larger clone, this may be a read error. The chain is built from TRBV11-2 and TRBJ1-2; 8 bases fit TRBD1. The CDR3 loop spans 14 amino acids. V was pared by 1 base and J by 6 bases, with 4 bases of the junction left unmatched. The germline CDR1 and CDR2 sequences are SGHAT and FQNNGV. Here the CDR3 reads CASSLGDRNHGYTF. CDR3 nucleotides: TGTGCCAGCAGCTTAGGGGACAGGAACCATGGCTACACCTTC.

This chain connects TRBV7-9 to TRBJ2-5; 12 nucleotides align to TRBD2. Germline assignment: CDR1 SEHNR and CDR2 FQNEAQ (reference sequence). J gave up 3 bases and V 3 bases, and 5 bases lay outside the gene matches. The CDR3 has 16 residues. CDR3 DNA: TGTGCCAGCAGCTTCCTAGCGGGGGGGAAAAAAGAGACCCAGTACTTC. It yields the protein CASSFLAGGKKETQYF.

This clonotype was counted at least ten times. The chain recombines TRBV5-1 with TRBJ2-7; no firm D call. The V gene's germline CDR1 is SGHRS and CDR2 YFSETQ. There are 14 residues in the CDR3. V was clipped by 0 bases and J by 3 bases, with 10 bases between them. CDR3 protein: CASSLEGPRYEQYF. The CDR3 coding sequence is TGCGCCAGCAGCTTGGAAGGACCGCGCTACGAGCAGTACTTC.

This clonotype was counted many times. The J gene is TRBJ1-2, the V gene TRBV28; 8 nucleotides match TRBD1. The V gene's germline CDR1 is MDHEN and CDR2 SYDVKM. J was trimmed by 4 bases and V by 4 bases; bases with no gene match: 14. The length of the CDR3 is 17 residues. The CDR3 here is CASSSRQGRAGSYGYTF. CDR3 nucleotide sequence: TGTGCCAGCAGTTCCCGACAGGGGCGAGCGGGGAGCTATGGCTACACCTTC.

This clonotype came up a few times. The chain combines TRBV6-1 with TRBJ2-1; D is undetermined. Germline loops: CDR1 MNHNS, CDR2 SASEGT. This CDR3 contains 12 residues. V was shortened by 4 bases and J by 10 bases, with 11 bases between the two germline ends. The CDR3 loop is CASSVHPREQFF. The DNA for the CDR3 is TGTGCCAGCAGTGTCCACCCGCGGGAGCAGTTCTTC.

This clonotype was found a few times. The V gene is TRBV9, the J gene TRBJ2-1; D is ambiguous. The germline V gene has CDR1 SGDLS and CDR2 YYNGEE. V lost 0 bases and J lost 8, with 6 bases in between. This CDR3 has 12 residues. The CDR3, as DNA: TGTGCCAGCAGCGTAGATTTGGATGAGCAGTTCTTC. This encodes CASSVDLDEQFF.

This clonotype was recorded many times. The rearrangement joins TRBV10-3 to TRBJ1-1; 7 bases fit TRBD1. The trim removed 4 bases at V and 2 bases at J, leaving 4 bases unmatched. CDR1 is ENHRY, CDR2 SYGVKD, per germline. The CDR3 length is 14 residues. The CDR3 coding sequence is TGTGCCATCAGTGCAGGGGGTGGTAACACTGAAGCTTTCTTT. It is translated as CAISAGGGNTEAFF.

This clonotype was detected once. The chain recombines TRBV5-4 with TRBJ2-7; TRBD2 agrees at 7 bases. With V trimmed by 7 bases and J by 1 base, 8 bases remained unmatched. The CDR3 sequence is 14 residues long. Germline assignment: CDR1 SGHNT and CDR2 YYREEE (reference sequence). The CDR3 nucleotides read TGTGCCAGCTCCACCGACGGGGGGTCCTACGAGCAGTACTTC. Encoded protein: CASSTDGGSYEQYF.

This clonotype came up many times. CDR3 sequence reads: CASSLAGLDEQYF. CDR3 DNA: TGTGCCAGCAGCTTGGCGGGCCTCGACGAGCAGTACTTC. The chain has TRBV13 and TRBJ2-7; D perhaps matches TRBD2 (5 bases). CDR1 and CDR2 (germline): PRHDT, FYEKMQ (reference sequence). V was cut by 3 bases and J by 5 bases, with 11 bases left in between. There are 13 residues in the CDR3. The variable domain in full, with the rest retrieved from reference TRBV13 and TRBJ2-7, is AAGVIQSPRHLIKEKRETATLKCYPIPRHDTVYWYQQGPGQDPQFLISFYEKMQSDKGSIPDRFSAQQFSDYHSELNMSSLELGDSALYFCASSLAGLDEQYFGPGTRLTVT.

The chain carries TRBV6-1 and TRBJ2-1, with D unclear. V shed 7 bases and J shed 7 bases, with 20 bases lying between them. This CDR3 spans 15 amino acids. The V gene's germline CDR1 is MNHNS and CDR2 SASEGT. CDR3 DNA: TGTGCCAGCAATCTTCTCGTAGGGCGCACGAATGAGCAGTTCTTC. Amino acid sequence: CASNLLVGRTNEQFF.

The V and J genes are TRBV12-3 or TRBV12-4 and TRBJ1-2; no definite D call. The CDR3 has 16 residues. Deletions cut 0 bases from V and 7 bases from J, with 18 bases between. This CDR3 is CASSLAIGGRNSGYTF. The CDR3 DNA reads TGTGCCAGCAGTTTAGCGATTGGTGGCAGGAATTCTGGCTACACCTTC.

The rearrangement uses TRBV9 and TRBJ1-6, with D unresolved. Germline V lookup: CDR1 SGDLS, CDR2 YYNGEE. V was shortened by 4 bases and J by 8 bases, with 13 bases between the two germline ends. The CDR3 covers 14 residues. For the CDR3, the DNA is TGTGCCAGCAGCCCCTACGGGGAGGATTCACCCCTCCACTTT. Translated: CASSPYGEDSPLHF.

This clonotype was seen only a few times. The rearrangement uses TRBV14 and TRBJ2-7; D possibly corresponds to TRBD1 (5 bases). In germline, CDR1 is SGHDN, CDR2 FVKESK. CDR3 length: 12 residues. V dropped 1 base and J dropped 6 bases, with 7 bases sitting between them. The CDR3 bases are TGTGCCAGCAGCCAAGGACAGCGCGAGCAGTACTTC. Protein: CASSQGQREQYF.

This clonotype was recorded many times. The J gene is TRBJ2-1, the V gene TRBV28, with 9 bases aligning to TRBD2. Germline loops: CDR1 MDHEN, CDR2 SYDVKM. There are 16 residues in the CDR3. The V segment lost 6 bases and the J segment 6 bases; nucleotides outside the gene matches: 12. The CDR3 spells CASSPAGGAWGNEQFF. CDR3 nucleotide sequence: TGTGCCAGCAGCCCGGCGGGGGGGGCCTGGGGCAATGAGCAGTTCTTC.

This clonotype was observed a handful of times. This chain uses TRBV13 with TRBJ1-1, with D perhaps matching TRBD1 (5 bases). The CDR3 spans 13 residues. CDR1 and CDR2 (germline): PRHDT, FYEKMQ (reference sequence). V gave up 7 bases and J gave up 6 bases, with 15 bases separating them. Here the CDR3 reads CASNSGGVAEAFF. The CDR3 DNA reads TGTGCCAGCAACTCGGGGGGGGTAGCTGAAGCTTTCTTT.